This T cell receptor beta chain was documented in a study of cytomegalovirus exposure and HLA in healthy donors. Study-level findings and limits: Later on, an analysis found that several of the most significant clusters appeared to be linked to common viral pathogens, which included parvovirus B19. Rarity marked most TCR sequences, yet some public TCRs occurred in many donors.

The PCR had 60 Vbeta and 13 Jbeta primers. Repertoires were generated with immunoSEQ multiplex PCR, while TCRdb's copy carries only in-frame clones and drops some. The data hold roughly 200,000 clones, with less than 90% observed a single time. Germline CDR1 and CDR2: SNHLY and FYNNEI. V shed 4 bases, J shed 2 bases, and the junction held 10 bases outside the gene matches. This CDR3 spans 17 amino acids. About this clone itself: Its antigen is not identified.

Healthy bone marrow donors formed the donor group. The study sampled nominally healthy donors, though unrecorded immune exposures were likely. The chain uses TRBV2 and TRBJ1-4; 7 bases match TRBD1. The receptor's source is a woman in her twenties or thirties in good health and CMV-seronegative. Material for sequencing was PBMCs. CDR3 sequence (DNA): TGTGCCAGCAGTGGATCCAGGGGGATGGTGACTAATGAAAAACTGTTTTTT. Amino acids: CASSGSRGMVTNEKLFF.